This is a list of T cell receptor beta chains from one sample in a study of tumor-infiltrating lymphocytes in localized non-small cell lung cancer. Profiled with immunoSEQ multiplex PCR; TCRdb holds only in-frame clones, not every one. Found here are approximately 17,000 clones, approximately 68% of them singletons; the top ten hold around 6%. The sequenced sample consisted of lung tumor tissue. These TCRs come from a human donor with non-small cell lung cancer. CDR3s include the opening cysteine and the closing phenylalanine or tryptophan. A D gene is named only where the DNA matches it firmly. Size values are once, few and many counts, or a class for expanded clones, and some rows have none.

d_gene: -
v_gene: TRBV7-7
abundance: -
len: 14
j_gene: TRBJ2-3
CDR3aa: CASSEGGDTDTQYF
CDR3nt: TGTGCCAGCAGCGAGGGTGGAGACACAGATACGCAGTATTTT

d_gene: TRBD1
v_gene: TRBV18
abundance: few
len: 18
j_gene: TRBJ1-1
CDR3aa: CASSPLQGTGGTNTEAFF
CDR3nt: TGTGCCAGCTCACCCTTACAGGGGACAGGGGGGACGAACACTGAAGCTTTCTTT

d_gene: -
v_gene: TRBV27
abundance: medium-sized
len: 13
j_gene: TRBJ1-2
CDR3aa: CASSFSGNYGYTF
CDR3nt: TGTGCCAGCAGTTTTTCAGGGAACTATGGCTACACCTTC

d_gene: TRBD2
v_gene: TRBV30
abundance: once
len: 14
j_gene: TRBJ2-7
CDR3aa: CAWRLLAGAGEQYF
CDR3nt: TGTGCCTGGAGGTTACTAGCGGGGGCGGGGGAGCAGTACTTC

d_gene: -
v_gene: TRBV7-9
abundance: -
len: 13
j_gene: TRBJ1-2
CDR3aa: CASSLREGDGYTF
CDR3nt: TGTGCCAGCAGCTTAAGGGAGGGCGATGGCTACACCTTC

d_gene: -
v_gene: TRBV30
abundance: -
len: 16
j_gene: TRBJ1-2
CDR3aa: CAWSVGGLRIGGGYTF
CDR3nt: TGTGCCTGGAGTGTAGGAGGTCTCCGTATAGGAGGGGGCTACACCTTC

d_gene: -
v_gene: TRBV5-1
abundance: -
len: 18
j_gene: TRBJ1-2
CDR3aa: CASSFGLPLAQDYYGYTF
CDR3nt: TGCGCCAGCAGCTTCGGCCTGCCGTTGGCCCAAGATTACTATGGCTACACCTTC

d_gene: TRBD1
v_gene: TRBV28
abundance: once
len: 14
j_gene: TRBJ1-2
CDR3aa: CASRDLGTANGYTF
CDR3nt: TGTGCCAGCAGAGACCTAGGGACAGCAAATGGCTACACCTTC

d_gene: -
v_gene: TRBV6-6
abundance: -
len: 15
j_gene: TRBJ2-4
CDR3aa: CASSYSRIAKNIQYF
CDR3nt: TGTGCCAGCAGTTACTCCCGAATAGCCAAAAACATTCAGTACTTC

d_gene: -
v_gene: TRBV5-1
abundance: -
len: 14
j_gene: TRBJ1-1
CDR3aa: CASSYWATNTEAFF
CDR3nt: TGCGCCAGCAGCTACTGGGCCACAAACACTGAAGCTTTCTTT

d_gene: TRBD1
v_gene: TRBV7-9
abundance: -
len: 16
j_gene: TRBJ1-3
CDR3aa: CASSLGAGQPPNTIYF
CDR3nt: TGTGCCAGCAGCTTGGGCGCGGGACAGCCACCAAACACCATATATTTT

d_gene: TRBD2
v_gene: TRBV7-9
abundance: -
len: 15
j_gene: TRBJ2-5
CDR3aa: CASSLLAGIQETQYF
CDR3nt: TGTGCCAGCAGCTTACTAGCGGGGATTCAAGAGACCCAGTACTTC

d_gene: TRBD2
v_gene: TRBV6-4
abundance: -
len: 16
j_gene: TRBJ2-3
CDR3aa: CASSLEGLAVTDTQYF
CDR3nt: TGTGCCAGCAGCCTCGAGGGACTAGCGGTCACAGATACGCAGTATTTT

d_gene: -
v_gene: TRBV7-8
abundance: -
len: 14
j_gene: TRBJ2-5
CDR3aa: CASSLGVGQETQYF
CDR3nt: TGTGCCAGCAGCTTAGGTGTAGGACAAGAGACCCAGTACTTC

d_gene: -
v_gene: TRBV15
abundance: -
len: 17
j_gene: TRBJ1-5
CDR3aa: CATSSLQGGGSNQPQHF
CDR3nt: TGTGCCACCAGCAGCCTACAGGGAGGAGGGAGCAATCAGCCCCAGCATTTT

d_gene: -
v_gene: TRBV5-8
abundance: -
len: 15
j_gene: TRBJ1-5
CDR3aa: CASSHQGRSNQPQHF
CDR3nt: TGTGCCAGCAGCCACCAGGGTCGGAGCAATCAGCCCCAGCATTTT

d_gene: TRBD1
v_gene: TRBV5-1
abundance: once
len: 14
j_gene: TRBJ2-1
CDR3aa: CASSGGQGSNEQFF
CDR3nt: TGCGCCAGCAGCGGGGGACAGGGCTCCAATGAGCAGTTCTTC

d_gene: -
v_gene: TRBV19
abundance: -
len: 16
j_gene: TRBJ1-5
CDR3aa: CASSPLTGFSNQPQHF
CDR3nt: TGTGCCAGTAGCCCCTTGACAGGTTTTAGCAATCAGCCCCAGCATTTT

d_gene: -
v_gene: TRBV9
abundance: -
len: 13
j_gene: TRBJ2-1
CDR3aa: CASSVGLDNEQFF
CDR3nt: TGTGCCAGCAGCGTAGGGCTAGACAATGAGCAGTTCTTC

d_gene: -
v_gene: TRBV4-1
abundance: -
len: 15
j_gene: TRBJ1-4
CDR3aa: CASSQEGQPNEKLFF
CDR3nt: TGCGCCAGCAGCCAAGAGGGCCAGCCGAATGAAAAACTGTTTTTT

d_gene: TRBD2
v_gene: TRBV19
abundance: -
len: 16
j_gene: TRBJ2-2
CDR3aa: CASSRRGLAAGGELFF
CDR3nt: TGTGCCAGTAGCAGGAGGGGACTAGCGGCAGGGGGGGAGCTGTTTTTT

d_gene: TRBD1
v_gene: TRBV18
abundance: -
len: 15
j_gene: TRBJ1-1
CDR3aa: CASSPQSDRGTEAFF
CDR3nt: TGTGCCAGCTCACCACAATCGGACAGGGGAACTGAAGCTTTCTTT

d_gene: TRBD1
v_gene: TRBV6-6
abundance: -
len: 14
j_gene: TRBJ1-4
CDR3aa: CASKRQGLTEKLFF
CDR3nt: TGTGCCAGCAAAAGACAGGGGTTAACGGAAAAACTGTTTTTT

d_gene: TRBD1
v_gene: TRBV7-9
abundance: once
len: 16
j_gene: TRBJ2-2
CDR3aa: CASSLGSGGTTGELFF
CDR3nt: TGTGCCAGCAGCTTAGGGTCAGGGGGCACAACCGGGGAGCTGTTTTTT

d_gene: -
v_gene: TRBV11-3
abundance: -
len: 11
j_gene: TRBJ2-7
CDR3aa: CASSLAYEQYF
CDR3nt: TGTGCCAGCAGCTTGGCGTACGAGCAGTACTTC

d_gene: -
v_gene: TRBV6-5
abundance: -
len: 14
j_gene: TRBJ1-3
CDR3aa: CASSRTSSGNTIYF
CDR3nt: TGTGCCAGCAGTCGGACGTCCTCTGGAAACACCATATATTTT

d_gene: -
v_gene: TRBV5-5
abundance: -
len: 14
j_gene: TRBJ1-2
CDR3aa: CASSSGASNYGYTF
CDR3nt: TGTGCCAGCAGCTCTGGGGCGTCTAACTATGGCTACACCTTC

d_gene: -
v_gene: TRBV2
abundance: -
len: 14
j_gene: TRBJ1-1
CDR3aa: CASSGVVLDTEAFF
CDR3nt: TGTGCCAGCAGTGGCGTGGTTTTGGACACTGAAGCTTTCTTT

d_gene: TRBD1
v_gene: TRBV7-2
abundance: -
len: 16
j_gene: TRBJ2-7
CDR3aa: CASSLGTYPGQGEQYF
CDR3nt: TGTGCCAGCAGCTTGGGGACGTACCCGGGACAGGGCGAGCAGTACTTC

d_gene: -
v_gene: TRBV5-1
abundance: few
len: 14
j_gene: TRBJ2-7
CDR3aa: CASSLSRFSYEQYF
CDR3nt: TGCGCCAGCAGCTTGTCACGGTTCTCCTACGAGCAGTACTTC

d_gene: -
v_gene: TRBV7-8
abundance: -
len: 14
j_gene: TRBJ2-5
CDR3aa: CASRRGGLGETQYF
CDR3nt: TGTGCCAGCAGGAGGGGGGGCCTGGGGGAGACCCAGTACTTC

d_gene: -
v_gene: TRBV6-5
abundance: -
len: 16
j_gene: TRBJ1-6
CDR3aa: CASSSSWTAYNSPLHF
CDR3nt: TGTGCCAGCAGTTCCTCGTGGACAGCTTATAATTCACCCCTCCACTTT

d_gene: TRBD1
v_gene: TRBV6-6
abundance: few
len: 13
j_gene: TRBJ1-1
CDR3aa: CASSYGTGLEAFF
CDR3nt: TGTGCCAGCAGTTACGGGACAGGGCTTGAAGCTTTCTTT

d_gene: -
v_gene: TRBV7-9
abundance: -
len: 15
j_gene: TRBJ2-5
CDR3aa: CASSPAPLIQETQYF
CDR3nt: TGTGCCAGCAGCCCCGCCCCGCTGATACAAGAGACCCAGTACTTC

d_gene: TRBD2
v_gene: TRBV10-3
abundance: -
len: 15
j_gene: TRBJ2-1
CDR3aa: CAISQAGDWGNEQFF
CDR3nt: TGTGCCATTTCCCAAGCGGGAGACTGGGGCAATGAGCAGTTCTTC

d_gene: -
v_gene: TRBV11-3
abundance: medium-sized
len: 15
j_gene: TRBJ2-3
CDR3aa: CASSFSDGSTDTQYF
CDR3nt: TGTGCCAGCAGCTTCTCGGACGGTAGCACAGATACGCAGTATTTT

d_gene: -
v_gene: TRBV27
abundance: -
len: 13
j_gene: TRBJ2-5
CDR3aa: CASSFGPGETQYF
CDR3nt: TGTGCCAGCAGTTTCGGGCCCGGGGAGACCCAGTACTTC

d_gene: TRBD2
v_gene: TRBV5-5
abundance: -
len: 18
j_gene: TRBJ2-3
CDR3aa: CASSLRGLAGVGTDTQYF
CDR3nt: TGTGCCAGCAGCTTGAGGGGACTAGCGGGAGTAGGCACAGATACGCAGTATTTT

d_gene: -
v_gene: TRBV9
abundance: few
len: 14
j_gene: TRBJ2-2
CDR3aa: CASSWATQGGELFF
CDR3nt: TGTGCCAGCAGCTGGGCGACCCAGGGCGGGGAGCTGTTTTTT

d_gene: -
v_gene: TRBV11-2
abundance: few
len: 16
j_gene: TRBJ2-2
CDR3aa: CASSSWDSRVTGELFF
CDR3nt: TGTGCCAGCAGCTCCTGGGACTCCCGAGTCACCGGGGAGCTGTTTTTT

d_gene: -
v_gene: TRBV7-2
abundance: -
len: 13
j_gene: TRBJ2-5
CDR3aa: CASSPDRQETQYF
CDR3nt: TGTGCCAGCAGCCCGGACAGACAAGAGACCCAGTACTTC

d_gene: TRBD1
v_gene: TRBV9
abundance: once
len: 12
j_gene: TRBJ2-7
CDR3aa: CASSIRQGEQYF
CDR3nt: TGTGCCAGCAGCATCCGACAGGGGGAGCAGTACTTC

d_gene: -
v_gene: TRBV29-1
abundance: -
len: 14
j_gene: TRBJ2-2
CDR3aa: CSVEGTTNTGELFF
CDR3nt: TGCAGCGTTGAAGGGACGACGAACACCGGGGAGCTGTTTTTT

d_gene: -
v_gene: TRBV20-1
abundance: -
len: 11
j_gene: TRBJ1-2
CDR3aa: CSAPGFYGYTF
CDR3nt: TGCAGTGCACCAGGGTTCTATGGCTACACCTTC